Each of the 20 T cell receptor beta chains below was sequenced from the same sample in a study of T cells in Graves' hyperthyroidism and ophthalmopathy. Researchers amplified the TCR beta CDR3 regions from RNA transcripts. The HTBI primer set served for first-round RT-PCR of the TCR CDR3. TCRdb analysed the multiplex PCR reads with MiXCR anew, one entry per CDR3 protein. The sample lists approximately 430,000 distinct CDR3 sequences; approximately 15% were seen once. Input material: blood. These receptors all stem from a woman under 30 with Graves' hyperthyroidism.

This clonotype was found many times. The chain couples TRBV20-1 to TRBJ2-7, with D perhaps being TRBD1 or TRBD2 (6 bases each). CDR1 DFQATT and CDR2 SNEGSKA come from the germline V gene (reference sequence). Trimming cost V 2 bases and J 5 bases, with 25 bases left between them. This CDR3 is built from 17 residues. CDR3 region: CSARPAIWPAGGDEQYF. CDR3 sequence (DNA): TGCAGTGCTAGACCTGCAATCTGGCCAGCCGGGGGCGACGAGCAGTACTTC.

The chain carries TRBV5-1 and TRBJ2-7; 9 bases are shared with TRBD1. The J segment lost 5 bases and the V segment lost 5 bases, leaving 11 bases of the junction unmatched. CDR1 and CDR2 from the germline V gene are SGHRS and YFSETQ. The CDR3 extends over 15 amino acids. The CDR3 sequence: CASRPTGTGRHEQYF. CDR3 nucleotides: TGCGCCAGCAGGCCCACCGGGACAGGGCGCCACGAGCAGTACTTC.

This rearrangement joins TRBV5-1 to TRBJ2-6; TRBD1 might be the D (5 bases). From germline, CDR1 is SGHRS and CDR2 YFSETQ. The CDR3 consists of 16 residues. Trimming stripped 2 bases from V and 2 bases from J, with 11 bases between. The DNA of the CDR3 is TGCGCCAGCAGCTTAAACCAGGGTACTGGGGCCAACGTCCTGACTTTC. Residues: CASSLNQGTGANVLTF.

The chain joins TRBV4-1 to TRBJ1-5; tentative D call: TRBD1 (6 bases). Trimming shortened V by 3 bases and J by 4 bases, and 19 bases separated the two germline ends. Germline V CDR1 and CDR2: MGHRA, YSYEKL. The CDR3 consists of 17 residues. For the CDR3, the DNA is TGCGCCAGCAGCCACATAACCCTTGGACAGCTAAATCAGCCCCAGCATTTT. Translated, it gives CASSHITLGQLNQPQHF.

The chain joins TRBV20-1 to TRBJ2-1; 9 bases align to TRBD2. The V gene end was trimmed by 6 bases and the J gene end by 2 bases; junction bases not matched to a gene: 14. CDR3 length equals 17 residues. Germline CDR1 and CDR2: DFQATT and SNEGSKA (reference sequence). The CDR3 nucleotides are TGCAGTGCCCGGCGGGGGGGGGGGGTTGGAACCTACAATGAGCAGTTCTTC. It is translated as CSARRGGGVGTYNEQFF.

There are many counts of this clonotype. V usage is TRBV27 and J usage is TRBJ2-4; possibly TRBD2 for D (5 bases). The CDR3 is 17 residues long. Between the trimmed V and J ends, which lost 5 bases and 1 base, there was a span of 18 bases. The germline V gene encodes CDR1 MNHEY and CDR2 SMNVEV (reference sequence). The CDR3 bases are TGTGCCAGCAGTCCTCGCCCCACCGGGGTCGCCAAAAACATTCAGTACTTC. Translation gives CASSPRPTGVAKNIQYF.

The chain couples TRBV2 to TRBJ2-1, with unresolved D. CDR1 and CDR2 from the germline V gene are SNHLY and FYNNEI. This CDR3 has 14 amino acids. As DNA, the CDR3 is TGTGCAATCAGTGGGCCTCTGGTAATGTCTGAGCAGTTCTTC. This encodes CAISGPLVMSEQFF.

DNA of the CDR3: TGTGCCAGCAGTTTACACCCGTCCGGGAATGAGCAGTTCTTC. Translated, it gives CASSLHPSGNEQFF. The chain combines TRBV28 with TRBJ2-1; D not certain. Germline V lookup: CDR1 MDHEN, CDR2 SYDVKM. The CDR3 has 14 amino acids. With 2 bases removed from V and 7 bases from J, the gap between germline ends came to 12 bases.

This clonotype was detected ten times or more. The chain couples TRBV20-1 to TRBJ2-1; a possible D gene is TRBD2 (5 bases). Germline V gene lookup returns CDR1 DFQATT and CDR2 SNEGSKA (reference sequence). Trimming removed 1 base from V and 0 bases from J, with 10 bases in between. This CDR3 region has 15 residues. In nucleotides, the CDR3 is TGCAGTGCTAGAGCCCGTGGGAGCTCCTACAATGAGCAGTTCTTC. Translating it yields CSARARGSSYNEQFF.

J is TRBJ1-1 and V is TRBV20-1; 7 positions agree with TRBD1. Germline V gives CDR1 DFQATT, CDR2 SNEGSKA (reference sequence). With 5 bases clipped from V and 2 bases from J, the junction kept 14 bases outside the gene matches. The CDR3 covers 16 residues. CDR3 nucleotide sequence: TGCAGTGCTGGGGGGGGTATCAGGACAGGAAACACTGAAGCTTTCTTT. This codes for CSAGGGIRTGNTEAFF.

This clonotype was picked up one time. The CDR3: CASSSSGLSYEQYF. As DNA, the CDR3 is TGCGCCAGCAGCTCCTCGGGACTTTCCTACGAGCAGTACTTC. The rearrangement joins TRBV5-1 to TRBJ2-7; perhaps TRBD2 as D (6 bases). The length of the CDR3 is 14 residues. The V and J ends lost 3 bases and 1 base respectively, with 11 bases between them. Germline CDR1 and CDR2: SGHRS and YFSETQ.

This clonotype was recorded many times. The V call is TRBV27, the J call TRBJ2-3, with no clear D. V was trimmed by 0 bases and J by 0 bases, leaving 4 bases between them. The CDR3 covers 14 residues. CDR1 and CDR2 (germline): MNHEY, SMNVEV (reference sequence). CDR3 amino acids: CASSLSKSTDTQYF. The CDR3 DNA reads TGTGCCAGCAGTTTATCGAAGAGCACAGATACGCAGTATTTT.

The table lists this clonotype with many counts. The rearrangement links TRBV12-3 or TRBV12-4 to TRBJ2-7; D unclear. The V end was cut by 5 bases, the J end by 0 bases, with 8 bases between. The CDR3 runs 13 residues. The CDR3 reads CASSKISSYEQYF. CDR3 DNA: TGTGCCAGCAGTAAGATCTCCTCCTACGAGCAGTACTTC.

This clonotype was found a few times. The rearrangement links TRBV27 to TRBJ2-5; 7 nucleotides match TRBD2. CDR1 MNHEY and CDR2 SMNVEV come from the germline V gene (reference sequence). Trimming cost V 4 bases and J 2 bases; bases outside gene matches: 10. This CDR3 spans 16 amino acids. The CDR3 sequence is CASSWAWGGGQETQYF. DNA for the CDR3: TGTGCCAGCAGTTGGGCCTGGGGGGGGGGACAAGAGACCCAGTACTTC.

The V call is TRBV27, the J call TRBJ2-6, with 13 bases lining up with TRBD2. Losses at the gene ends were 5 bases for V and 2 bases for J; bases not matched to a gene: 9. This CDR3 spans 19 amino acids. From germline, CDR1 is MNHEY and CDR2 SMNVEV (reference sequence). CDR3 sequence reads: CASSDRTSGGVPGANVLTF. CDR3 nucleotide sequence: TGTGCCAGCAGTGACCGGACTAGCGGGGGAGTCCCTGGGGCCAACGTCCTGACTTTC.

Regarding this clonotype: The CDR3 end shows no conserved phenylalanine or tryptophan, and so a read error is likely. This rearrangement joins TRBV3-1 to TRBJ2-7, with a tentative D call TRBD2 (6 bases). Trimming removed 4 bases at V and 2 bases at J, with 21 bases between. The CDR3 is made up of 17 amino acids. The germline CDR1 and CDR2 sequences are LGHDT and YNNKEL (reference sequence). The CDR3 bases are TGTGCCAGCAGCCCTGACCGACTGGCGGGAACTCCCTACGAGCAGTACTTA. Protein: CASSPDRLAGTPYEQYL.

This clonotype has at least ten counts. This chain links TRBV7-9 with TRBJ2-7; D is unresolved. The CDR3 sequence is 13 residues long. V was pared by 1 base and J by 3 bases, with 7 bases between. The germline gives CDR1 SEHNR, CDR2 FQNEAQ (reference sequence). The CDR3 is CASSLGVGYEQYF. CDR3 in DNA: TGTGCCAGCAGCTTAGGGGTCGGCTACGAGCAGTACTTC.

This clonotype has more than one count but fewer than ten. V usage is TRBV5-4 and J usage is TRBJ1-1; D gene ambiguous. Germline loops: CDR1 SGHNT, CDR2 YYREEE (reference sequence). The CDR3 totals 15 residues. Trimming cost V 5 bases and J 0 bases, with 14 bases left between them. The CDR3 region is CASRPPGSMNTEAFF. DNA of the CDR3: TGTGCCAGCAGGCCGCCGGGTTCCATGAACACTGAAGCTTTCTTT.

This clonotype was counted ten times or more. The rearrangement uses TRBV30 and TRBJ1-2, with D tentatively TRBD1 (6 bases). CDR3 size: 13 residues. Germline assignment: CDR1 GTSNPN and CDR2 SVGIG (reference sequence). The ends were cut back, 3 bases at V and 9 bases at J, with 17 bases in the middle. CDR3 nucleotide sequence: TGTGCCTGGAGGGGGGACACCGGCAGGAGCTACACCTTC. Amino acid sequence: CAWRGDTGRSYTF.

This clonotype was detected many times. CDR3 amino acids: CASSPTGKETQYF. The CDR3 region has the DNA TGTGCCAGCAGCCCGACAGGGAAGGAGACCCAGTACTTC. This chain uses TRBV12-3 or TRBV12-4 with TRBJ2-5, with 7 nucleotides matching TRBD1. Trimming cost V 6 bases and J 5 bases; bases outside gene matches: 6. The CDR3 covers 13 residues.